Here is one T cell receptor beta chain with its context. Sequenced by immunoSEQ multiplex PCR; TCRdb stores in-frame clones only, minus some. There are approximately 400,000 clones in the sample; about 89% occur only once, and around 0.94% lies in the top ten. The data belong to a study of blood T cell repertoires in COVID-19. About the study: COVID-19 samples from acute and convalescent phases originated in the United States, Italy and Spain.

Losses at the gene ends were 4 bases for V and 2 bases for J; bases not matched to a gene: 13. This CDR3 region has 18 residues. Germline CDR1 reads SGHAT; CDR2 reads FQNNGV. The sequence was obtained from a woman between 40 and 55 years old who had been exposed to COVID-19. Sequencing input: PBMCs or T cells enriched from blood (not recorded which). This chain joins TRBV11-2 and TRBJ1-2, with 10 nucleotides matching TRBD1. The CDR3 DNA reads TGTGCCAGCAGCTGCGAGCCGGGACAGGGGCGCTTAAACTATGGCTACACCTTC. Residues: CASSCEPGQGRLNYGYTF.